This TCR beta chain was recorded in a study of vaccination and CD4 T cells after COVID-19 (dated 2022 in TCRdb). About the study as a whole: Six males and four females were included in the convalescent cohort, with two Hispanic individuals, seven Caucasians, two Asians and one multiracial person represented. Control cultures received a CEFX viral epitope pool as the positive control, an HIV-1 Nef peptide pool as the negative control, or no peptide. The cultures were stimulated with overlapping spike peptide pools from SARS-CoV-2 and from the common cold coronaviruses HCoV-NL63, HCoV-OC43 and HCoV-229E. At the TCR clonotype level, an earlier paper using these donors assessed memory CD4+ T cell crossreactivity between SARS-CoV-2 and common cold coronavirus spike proteins. Post-vaccine blood samples were taken a median of roughly 72 days after the second vaccine dose, with a range of about 14 to 241 days. In around 9 COVID-19 convalescent patients and a few infection-naive healthy vaccine recipients, researchers compared the spike-specific CD4+ TCR repertoire from before mRNA vaccination with the repertoire from after. Post-COVID blood samples from convalescent patients were collected a median of approximately 100 days after diagnosis, with a range of about 35 to 180 days. Participants got two doses of the Pfizer-BioNTech BNT162b2 vaccine (n=8) or two doses of the Moderna mRNA-1273 vaccine (n=2). Here is what the overall study found, with its caveats: The median count of SARS-CoV-2-reactive clonotypes went up from 20 to 25 after infection to a few dozen after vaccination, although the change was not significant. Of the vaccine-specific clones in convalescent patients, 304 of 307, or nearly all, reacted only to SARS-CoV-2 spike and did not cross-react with common cold coronaviruses. In convalescent patients, a median around 83% of post-vaccine SARS-CoV-2-reactive clones were detected only after vaccination, and vaccine-specific priming was suggested by this finding. The study included relatively few convalescent patients and did not analyze early timepoints after natural infection.

The CDR3 spans 14 residues, from the cysteine through the phenylalanine. Only the CDR3 part of the read is kept: 42 bases, read in frame from the first base. V has 9 bases trimmed and J has 2 bases trimmed; junction bases matching no gene number 4. CDR1 and CDR2, looked up from the germline V gene (reference sequence), are LNHDA and SQIVND. Library creation used PCR. DNA from cultured CD4+ T cells underwent TCR sequencing with the Oncomine TCR Beta short-read assay at the Johns Hopkins FTIC core. The QIAamp micro DNA kit was used to extract genomic DNA from the cultured CD4+ T cells. Oncomine TCR Beta libraries from cultured CD4+ T cells were pooled using unique dual indexes and sequenced on an Illumina iSeq 100. The paper's data handling went like this. Non-productive sequences were removed, and CDR3s that did not start with C, did not end with F or W, or were shorter than 7 amino acids were discarded. Antigen-specific clonotypes were identified with the MANAFEST web application by comparing peptide-stimulated wells with reference and other culture wells. To be called positive, a clone needed an FDR below 0.05, an odds ratio above 5, and a productive frequency above 0.1% in at least two of three replicate wells. A clonotype was classed as cross-reactive if the clonotype showed significant expansion both in SARS-CoV-2 spike wells and in at least one common cold coronavirus spike condition. CDR3 homology was assessed with Levenshtein distances (stringdist) and unrooted phylogenetic trees (ape) in R version 3.6.1. TCRdb applied fastp at Q25 and MiXCR to the public reads, then kept only in-frame beta chains. One record per CDR3 amino acid sequence lists the most common genes and DNA. V and J calls and clone size were set by TCRdb, not the authors. In all, the sample holds several thousand distinct CDR3 sequences, and roughly two thirds of those were seen once. More than 35% of the sample belongs to the ten largest clones.

Concerning this clonotype itself: Its cognate antigen has yet to be identified. There are no base qualities to consult, and no much larger clone falls within one base.

This specimen's treatment or condition label, per the study, means: approximately 10-day PBMC culture with coronavirus spike peptide pools or control peptides (ViraFEST assay). CD4+ T cells from unexposed donors were collected before the COVID-19 pandemic (2011-2018). To expand antigen-specific T cells with peptide pools and then pick out the expanded clonotypes through TCR sequencing, the study relied on the ViraFEST assay. Each well held 2 million to 2.5 million PBMCs cultured with approximately 9.1 ug/ml peptide pools in IMDM containing around 5% human AB serum and roughly 10 IU/ml IL-2. On days 3 and 7, half of the culture medium was replaced with fresh IL-2-containing medium. CD4+ T cells were isolated after around ten days of culture through negative selection using the EasySep CD4+ T cell isolation kit. Unexposed donor CD4+ T cells were tested for reactivity to SARS-CoV-2 S and N and four common cold coronavirus spike pools, as cell number allowed. Ficoll-Paque Plus gradient centrifugation was used to isolate PBMCs from whole blood, and the isolated PBMCs were then either used fresh or cryopreserved at -140C. Culture conditions were generally each tested in triplicate wells. Leukapheresis product for the unexposed donors was bought commercially.

The rearranged chain carries TRBV19 and TRBJ2-3; 11 junctional bases match TRBD2. Sequencing was carried out using CD4+ T cells from blood, cultured in vitro. This clonotype originated in a human donor in good health. The nucleotide sequence reads as follows: TGTGCCAGCAGACTAGCGGGAAACACAGATACGCAGTATTTT. The resulting protein is CASRLAGNTDTQYF.